A selection of T cell receptor beta chains follows, all from one sample in a study of neurological immune-mediated disorders. TCRdb re-called the 5' RACE reads through MiXCR, storing one row per CDR3 protein. Here the sample spans about 70,000 distinct CDR3 sequences, 4.8% being singletons. The source material was PBMCs. These TCRs come from a woman in her seventies with multiple sclerosis. Both conserved end residues are part of each CDR3. The order of the fields is CDR3 length, clone size, J gene, V gene, D gene, CDR3 protein, CDR3 DNA. The D gene is left open where the match is weak. Where a row states a size, it is once, few, many or the class of an expanded clone; other rows omit it.

length: 15; size: few; J: TRBJ1-3; V: TRBV6-5; D: TRBD1; CDR3: CASRPDRGSGNTIYF; DNA: TGTGCCAGCAGACCGGACAGGGGGTCGGGAAACACCATATATTTT
length: 15; size: NA; J: TRBJ1-1; V: TRBV12-3/TRBV12-4; D: NA; CDR3: CASNLGGKGVTEAFF; DNA: TGTGCCAGCAACCTGGGGGGAAAGGGCGTCACTGAAGCTTTCTTT
length: 14; size: many; J: TRBJ2-7; V: TRBV20-1; D: TRBD2; CDR3: CSARVSGNSYEQYF; DNA: TGCAGTGCTAGGGTTAGCGGGAACTCCTACGAGCAGTACTTC
length: 13; size: many; J: TRBJ2-7; V: TRBV7-2; D: TRBD2; CDR3: CASSSGGPAKQYF; DNA: TGTGCCAGCAGCTCGGGGGGGCCCGCGAAGCAGTACTTC
length: 12; size: NA; J: TRBJ2-3; V: TRBV7-2; D: NA; CDR3: CASSPTTDTQYF; DNA: TGTGCCAGCAGCCCCACCACAGATACGCAGTATTTT
length: 14; size: many; J: TRBJ1-1; V: TRBV27; D: NA; CDR3: CASSYRDGKEAAFF; DNA: TGTGCCAGCAGTTACCGGGACGGCAAGGAGGCAGCTTTCTTT
length: 13; size: few; J: TRBJ2-3; V: TRBV5-1; D: TRBD2; CDR3: CASSRTSADTQYF; DNA: TGCGCCAGCAGCCGGACTAGCGCAGATACGCAGTATTTT
length: 11; size: NA; J: TRBJ2-1; V: TRBV5-5; D: NA; CDR3: CASSPYDEQFF; DNA: TGTGCCAGCAGCCCTTACGATGAGCAGTTCTTC
length: 15; size: few; J: TRBJ1-1; V: TRBV12-3/TRBV12-4; D: NA; CDR3: CASTPDRLGGTEAFF; DNA: TGTGCCAGCACCCCCGACAGACTGGGTGGCACTGAAGCTTTCTTT
length: 14; size: NA; J: TRBJ2-3; V: TRBV10-3; D: TRBD1; CDR3: CAISGGQITDTQYF; DNA: TGTGCCATCAGTGGGGGACAGATCACAGATACGCAGTATTTT
length: 12; size: NA; J: TRBJ2-7; V: TRBV18; D: NA; CDR3: CASSPRNYEQYF; DNA: TGTGCCAGCTCACCCAGGAACTACGAGCAGTACTTC
length: 15; size: many; J: TRBJ2-1; V: TRBV5-1; D: NA; CDR3: CASTPTRDLGNEQFF; DNA: TGCGCCAGCACCCCCACCCGCGATCTGGGCAATGAGCAGTTCTTC
length: 14; size: NA; J: TRBJ2-7; V: TRBV5-1; D: TRBD2; CDR3: CASSPSGEGYEQYF; DNA: TGCGCCAGCAGCCCTAGCGGAGAGGGTTACGAGCAGTACTTC
length: 14; size: many; J: TRBJ2-5; V: TRBV20-1; D: NA; CDR3: CSAARGRGDETQYF; DNA: TGCAGTGCTGCCCGCGGCAGGGGGGATGAGACCCAGTACTTC
length: 15; size: few; J: TRBJ1-2; V: TRBV5-1; D: TRBD1; CDR3: CASSLAPGQEYGYTF; DNA: TGCGCCAGCAGCTTGGCTCCGGGACAGGAATATGGCTACACCTTC
length: 17; size: many; J: TRBJ2-1; V: TRBV9; D: TRBD2; CDR3: CASSVGVSGISYNEQFF; DNA: TGTGCCAGCAGCGTAGGTGTTAGCGGGATATCCTACAATGAGCAGTTCTTC
length: 16; size: many; J: TRBJ1-6; V: TRBV5-6; D: TRBD1; CDR3: CASSKRTGFYNSPLHF; DNA: TGTGCCAGCAGCAAACGGACAGGCTTCTATAATTCACCCCTCCACTTT
length: 15; size: NA; J: TRBJ2-1; V: TRBV9; D: NA; CDR3: CASSVAGLTYNEQFF; DNA: TGTGCCAGCAGCGTAGCCGGACTCACATACAATGAGCAGTTCTTC
length: 15; size: many; J: TRBJ2-5; V: TRBV5-1; D: TRBD1; CDR3: CASSLDGTGVETQYF; DNA: TGCGCCAGCAGCTTGGACGGGACAGGGGTAGAGACCCAGTACTTC
length: 14; size: few; J: TRBJ2-7; V: TRBV3-1; D: NA; CDR3: CASRESGTQYGQYF; DNA: TGTGCCAGCAGAGAATCCGGGACTCAGTACGGGCAGTACTTC
length: 15; size: many; J: TRBJ1-1; V: TRBV7-2; D: TRBD1; CDR3: CASSFGGQGNTEAFF; DNA: TGTGCCAGCAGCTTTGGGGGACAGGGGAACACTGAAGCTTTCTTT
length: 15; size: many; J: TRBJ1-1; V: TRBV6-5; D: TRBD1; CDR3: CASGLRDRMNTEAFF; DNA: TGTGCCAGCGGACTGAGGGACAGAATGAACACTGAAGCTTTCTTT
length: 18; size: many; J: TRBJ2-1; V: TRBV12-3/TRBV12-4; D: TRBD2; CDR3: CASSSQGLAGSPYNEQFF; DNA: TGTGCCAGCAGTTCTCAGGGACTAGCGGGTTCGCCCTACAATGAGCAGTTCTTC
length: 16; size: many; J: TRBJ2-1; V: TRBV3-1; D: TRBD2; CDR3: CASSQRGLAGAQEQFF; DNA: TGTGCCAGCAGCCAACGCGGACTAGCGGGAGCGCAGGAGCAGTTCTTC
length: 13; size: many; J: TRBJ2-7; V: TRBV7-9; D: NA; CDR3: CASSTTSSYEQYF; DNA: TGTGCCAGCAGCACGACTAGCTCCTACGAGCAGTACTTC